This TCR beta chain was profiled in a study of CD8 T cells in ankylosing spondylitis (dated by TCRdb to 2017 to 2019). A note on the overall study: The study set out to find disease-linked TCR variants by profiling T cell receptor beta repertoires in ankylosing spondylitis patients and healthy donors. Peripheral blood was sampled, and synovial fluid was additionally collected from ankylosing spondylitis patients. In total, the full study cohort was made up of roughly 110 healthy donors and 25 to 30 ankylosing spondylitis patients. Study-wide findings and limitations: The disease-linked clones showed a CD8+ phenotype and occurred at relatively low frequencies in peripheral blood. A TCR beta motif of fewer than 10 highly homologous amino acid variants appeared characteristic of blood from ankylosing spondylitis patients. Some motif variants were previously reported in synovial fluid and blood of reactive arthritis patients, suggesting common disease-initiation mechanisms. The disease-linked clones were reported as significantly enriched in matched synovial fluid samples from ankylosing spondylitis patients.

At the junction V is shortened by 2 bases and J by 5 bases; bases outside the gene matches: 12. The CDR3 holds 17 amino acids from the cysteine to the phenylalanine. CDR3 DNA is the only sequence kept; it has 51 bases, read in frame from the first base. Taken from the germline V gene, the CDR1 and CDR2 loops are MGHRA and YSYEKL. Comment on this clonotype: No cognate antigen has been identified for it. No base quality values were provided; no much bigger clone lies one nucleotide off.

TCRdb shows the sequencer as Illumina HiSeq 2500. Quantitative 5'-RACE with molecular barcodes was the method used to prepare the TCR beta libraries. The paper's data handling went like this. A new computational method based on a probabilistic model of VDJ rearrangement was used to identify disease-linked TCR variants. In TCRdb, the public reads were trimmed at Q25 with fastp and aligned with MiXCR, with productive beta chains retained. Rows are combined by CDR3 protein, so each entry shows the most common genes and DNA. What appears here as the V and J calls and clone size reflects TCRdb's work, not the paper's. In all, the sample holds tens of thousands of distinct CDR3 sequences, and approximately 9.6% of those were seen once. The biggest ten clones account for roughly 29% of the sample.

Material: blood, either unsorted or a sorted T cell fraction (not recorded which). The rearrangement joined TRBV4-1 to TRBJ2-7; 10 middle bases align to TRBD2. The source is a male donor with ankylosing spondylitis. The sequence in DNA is TGCGCCAGCAGCCAAATTCTAGCGGGAGTGGGAATCAACGAGCAGTACTTC. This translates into CASSQILAGVGINEQYF.